Listed below are T cell receptor beta chains from one sample, sequenced in a study of neurological immune-mediated disorders. TCRdb processed the 5' RACE reads anew with MiXCR; each CDR3 protein has one entry. Of about 71,000 distinct CDR3 sequences in the sample, 4.5% to 5.5% were seen once. Input material: PBMCs. The origin of the receptors is a man aged 25 to 40 with multiple sclerosis. Each CDR3 is given with its conserved first and last residue. A D gene is named only where the DNA matches it firmly. Clone size is stated in some rows and not others, as once, few, many or a class when expanded.

J | D | V | size | CDR3 | DNA
TRBJ1-2 | TRBD1 | TRBV3-1 | many | CASSLSGTGTYGYTF | TGTGCCAGCAGCCTAAGCGGGACAGGGACCTATGGCTACACCTTC
TRBJ1-6 | . | TRBV7-3 | . | CASILTGLMNSPLHF | TGTGCCAGCATCTTAACGGGACTCATGAATTCACCCCTCCACTTT
TRBJ2-1 | TRBD1 | TRBV20-1 | few | CSAGNRDRDYNEQFF | TGCAGTGCGGGAAACCGGGACAGGGACTACAATGAGCAGTTCTTC
TRBJ1-1 | . | TRBV7-9 | . | CASSSGPFWNTEAFF | TGTGCCAGCAGCTCTGGGCCGTTTTGGAACACTGAAGCTTTCTTT
TRBJ1-4 | . | TRBV27 | many | CASSSEGSPGGKLFF | TGTGCCAGCAGTTCCGAAGGGTCTCCGGGGGGAAAACTGTTTTTT
TRBJ1-5 | . | TRBV5-8 | many | CASSLFRGAANQPQHF | TGTGCCAGCAGCTTATTCCGCGGGGCGGCCAATCAGCCCCAGCATTTT
TRBJ2-1 | TRBD2 | TRBV12-3/TRBV12-4 | . | CASRLDVGGNEQFF | TGTGCCAGCAGATTGGACGTCGGGGGGAATGAGCAGTTCTTC
TRBJ2-3 | . | TRBV6-1 | many | CASSEARGWSTDTQYF | TGTGCCAGCAGTGAAGCTCGGGGCTGGAGCACAGATACGCAGTATTTT
TRBJ2-6 | . | TRBV5-1 | many | CASSLLKTSGANVLTF | TGCGCCAGCAGCTTATTAAAGACCTCTGGGGCCAACGTCCTGACTTTC
TRBJ1-5 | . | TRBV7-6 | few | CASSLDRDQPQHF | TGTGCCAGCAGCTTAGATCGGGATCAGCCCCAGCATTTT
TRBJ2-1 | . | TRBV7-9 | many | CASSTRASNEQFF | TGTGCCAGCAGCACTCGGGCCTCCAATGAGCAGTTCTTC
TRBJ2-5 | . | TRBV4-2 | many | CASSQDGTTQETQYF | TGTGCCAGCAGCCAAGATGGCACAACCCAAGAGACCCAGTACTTC
TRBJ1-2 | . | TRBV29-1 | many | CSVPGTTGGYTF | TGCAGCGTTCCCGGGACTACGGGGGGCTACACCTTC
TRBJ2-3 | TRBD1 | TRBV5-1 | many | CASRGRTGRGDTQYF | TGCGCCAGCCGGGGCAGGACAGGAAGAGGGGATACGCAGTATTTT
TRBJ1-2 | . | TRBV10-2 | many | CASSESRWAQDYGYTF | TGCGCCAGCAGTGAGTCGCGATGGGCACAAGACTATGGCTACACCTTC
TRBJ1-1 | . | TRBV14 | many | CASSLVERDTEAFF | TGTGCCAGCAGCCTGGTCGAGAGGGACACTGAAGCTTTCTTT
TRBJ2-7 | . | TRBV10-3 | many | CAISEVGDSREQYF | TGTGCCATCAGTGAGGTGGGTGATAGTCGCGAGCAGTACTTC
TRBJ2-6 | . | TRBV4-1 | many | CASSLNRALVSGANVLTF | TGCGCCAGCAGCCTGAATCGGGCGCTGGTTTCTGGGGCCAACGTCCTGACTTTC
TRBJ2-1 | . | TRBV29-1 | few | CSVGSGPFYEQFF | TGCAGCGTGGGGAGTGGGCCTTTCTATGAGCAGTTCTTC
TRBJ1-5 | . | TRBV10-3 | few | CAISESGVGAGNNQPQHF | TGTGCCATCAGTGAGTCAGGAGTAGGAGCCGGGAACAATCAGCCCCAGCATTTT
TRBJ1-2 | . | TRBV27 | many | CASSLGSDYGYTF | TGTGCCAGCAGTTTAGGGTCGGACTATGGCTACACCTTC
TRBJ1-2 | . | TRBV12-3/TRBV12-4 | . | CASSLGALRRDANYGYTF | TGTGCCAGCAGTTTGGGGGCCTTACGAAGGGACGCAAACTATGGCTACACCTTC
TRBJ2-2 | . | TRBV29-1 | many | CSGARGDTGELFF | TGCAGCGGAGCCCGTGGCGACACCGGGGAGCTGTTTTTT